This T cell receptor beta chain appears in the sequencing data of a study of long-term antiretroviral therapy in people with HIV (dated by TCRdb to about 2022). Concerning the study at large: Collection of the earliest samples took place about a decade ahead of the 2015 WHO recommendation for immediate ART, at a time when ART was typically delayed until CD4 counts fell. A retrospective serial study tested whether changes in peripheral blood TRB repertoire composition and diversity were associated with ART initiation and durable HIV suppression. The cohort contributed about 200 cryopreserved PBMC samples from 30 adults with confirmed HIV infection, collected serially over a mean of about 6 years (range 1-12). Of the 30 to 35 participants with HIV, some 12 were female. No cross-contamination during QIAcube processing turned up in test extractions that ran a monoclonal T-cell line alongside 33 polyclonal samples.

Study-wide findings and limitations: The samples span the years 2004 to 2017, and the ART regimens used at that time may not be as effective as current regimens. Since PBMC availability was limited, sequencing covered only the TCR beta chain, with no alpha chain pairing. Because pre-ART samples had limited cell numbers, unsorted PBMC were profiled rather than sorted CD4+ and CD8+ T cells. The repertoire was dominated across all time points by expanded TRB clones identified before ART initiation, although this dominance was seen to fluctuate and to decrease in many PLHIV after ART. Inferences about post-ART repertoire changes were limited because no data were available on ART adherence, viral resistance or therapy changes. HIV repertoires had narrower CDR3 length ranges than controls, and the network structure suggested an antigen-experienced repertoire that shifted only slightly toward naive after ART. Starting ART was linked to a significant rise in TRB diversity, yet even after long-term ART the diversity remained significantly lower than in transplant donor controls.

Looking up the germline V gene (reference sequence) yields CDR1 SEHNR and CDR2 FQNEAQ. V is reduced by 5 bases and J by 8 bases, leaving a spacing of 25 bases between them. From cysteine to phenylalanine, the CDR3 is 17 amino acids long. Only the CDR3 DNA is retained, 51 bases long and in frame from the first base. The immunoSEQ hsTCRB v3.0 assay was used at survey level resolution to sequence the TRB variable region. The targeted TRB sequencing depth was roughly 40,000-55,000 T-cell genomes per sample. TRB libraries were pooled and sequenced on an Illumina MiSeq using a v3 150-cycle kit. Concerning the study's data processing: Analysis of repertoires was carried out in R inside a reproducible Nextflow workflow spanning QC, data transformation and analysis. LymphoSeq2, an R package for AIRR-Seq data exploration, was used to implement custom analyses. A few samples yielding fewer than 5000 total TRB sequences were excluded, leaving more than 150 analyzed HIV repertoires. Of the roughly 190 retained HIV repertoires, 59 were collected before and around 130 after ART initiation. Each repertoire was downsampled to 5000 TRB nucleotide sequences, and summary statistics were averaged across 100 downsampling iterations. Only TRB sequences with CDR3 regions of at least seven amino acids were retained for analysis. Diversity was measured with a Shannon entropy-derived clonality score and the Gini coefficient. In the repertoire networks, any two of the top 5000 CDR3 amino acid sequences were connected whenever the two sequences differed by an edit distance of one. For TRB CDR3 amino acid sequences, antigen specificity groups and MHC restriction were predicted with GLIPH2. CDR3 amino acid sequences were matched against VDJdb and McPAS-TCR to flag known CMV, EBV, HIV or tissue antigen associations. Pre-ART, post-ART and control groups were compared with Wilcoxon signed-rank tests and Holm-Bonferroni correction. This is the immuneACCESS table as TCRdb keeps it, with only in-frame sequences that have V and J called. A part of the clones is gone; compared with another copy, unresolved V genes explain less than half, and the rest is unexplained. The V and J calls and clone size come from that table; D and trimming were worked out from the DNA. This sample lists 16,000 or so clones; about 85% were detected once. Around 4.9% of the sample is held by the ten biggest clonotypes.

Concerning this clone: The clone's antigen remains unknown. Per-nucleotide qualities are absent, and no much larger clonotype sits a single base away.

To be included, a participant needed at least one PBMC sample from before ART initiation plus at least two post-ART samples. Treatment was received in the United States of America by all participants with HIV. Cryopreserved samples of about 0.95-11 million PBMC were thawed and washed before DNA extraction. At the time of the earliest PBMC sample, participants with HIV were aged between about 23 and 54 years. PBMC samples were contributed by each participant from 1-4 timepoints before ART initiation and 2-8 timepoints after ART initiation, with a median of 7 samples. Serial HIV viral load, CD4+ T-cell count, ART history and demographic data were obtained for every participant. A Qiagen kit on a QIAcube was used to extract genomic DNA from unsorted PBMC, with samples processed in batches of 12.

Source: unsorted PBMCs, taken 0.5 years after starting antiretroviral therapy. This TCR was recovered from a middle-aged woman with HIV. In this chain, TRBV7-9 is recombined with TRBJ2-4; the D call is tentative, TRBD1 or TRBD2, as each matches 5 bases. CDR3 protein: CASSMRLFRGDGHIQYF. The DNA reads TGTGCCAGCAGCATGAGATTGTTTCGAGGGGATGGGCACATTCAGTACTTC.